This T cell receptor beta chain was found in a study of identical twins. The ends lost 1 base at V and 3 bases at J; junction bases unmatched: 11. CDR3 length: 17 residues. CDR1 SGHRS and CDR2 YFSETQ come from the germline V gene. The study's findings and limits: Insertions ran lower in abundant cord blood beta clonotypes, though not in memory repertoires.

This clonotype was picked up one time. Its antigen is unidentified. TCRdb called the 5' RACE reads again in MiXCR, with one record for every CDR3 protein. The data show 400,000 to 600,000 distinct CDR3 sequences, 20% to 25% seen once. The same data also went into a second study, on yellow fever vaccine responses in identical twins.

The chain joins TRBV5-1 to TRBJ2-3; 7 bases fit TRBD2. The sample comprised CD4+ T cells sorted from blood. The sequence came from a woman between 18 and 29 years old in good health. CDR3 sequence: CASSLNMLGGGTDTQYF. The CDR3, as DNA: TGCGCCAGCAGCTTGAATATGTTGGGCGGGGGAACAGATACGCAGTATTTT. Full variable domain (remainder filled in from reference TRBV5-1 and TRBJ2-3): KAGVTQTPRYLIKTRGQQVTLSCSPISGHRSVSWYQQTPGQGLQFLFEYFSETQRNKGNFPGRFSGRQFSNSRSEMNVSTLELGDSALYLCASSLNMLGGGTDTQYFGPGTRLTVL.